This section outlines one TCR beta chain sequence together with its context. Here immunoSEQ multiplex PCR was the method, and the copy in TCRdb shows in-frame clones only, minus some. Of roughly 250,000 clones detected, around 88% appear once; the ten largest clones hold roughly 3.1%. This specimen belongs to a study of blood T cell repertoires in COVID-19. J lost 4 bases, V lost 0 bases, and 0 bases had no gene match. The CDR3 extends over 15 amino acids. Germline V lookup: CDR1 MRHNA, CDR2 SNTAGT. Recruitment covered 20 to 25 US areas and drew participants whose ages spanned roughly 18 to 90 years. This clonotype was obtained from a woman aged 40 to 50 with acute COVID-19. This chain connects TRBV6-4 to TRBJ2-3; 11 bases are a match to TRBD1. The sequenced sample was PBMCs or T cells enriched from blood (not recorded which). The CDR3 loop reads CASSDSGQGADTQYF. Here the CDR3 DNA reads TGTGCCAGCAGTGACTCGGGACAGGGGGCAGATACGCAGTATTTT.